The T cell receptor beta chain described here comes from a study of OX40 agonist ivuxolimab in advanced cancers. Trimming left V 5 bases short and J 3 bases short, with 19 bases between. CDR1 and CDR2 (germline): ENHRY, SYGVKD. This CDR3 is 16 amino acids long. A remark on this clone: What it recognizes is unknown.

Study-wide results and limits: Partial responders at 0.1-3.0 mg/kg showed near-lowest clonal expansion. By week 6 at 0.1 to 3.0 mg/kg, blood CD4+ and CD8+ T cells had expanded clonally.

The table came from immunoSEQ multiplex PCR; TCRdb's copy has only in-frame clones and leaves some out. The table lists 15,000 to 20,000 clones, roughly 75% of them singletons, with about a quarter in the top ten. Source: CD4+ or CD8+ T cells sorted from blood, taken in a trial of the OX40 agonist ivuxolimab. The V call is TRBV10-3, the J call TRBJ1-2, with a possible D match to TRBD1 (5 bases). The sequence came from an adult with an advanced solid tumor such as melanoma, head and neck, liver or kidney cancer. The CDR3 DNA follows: TGTGCCATCAGTAACCCCGGGGGAGGGGAGGACTATGGCTACACCTTC. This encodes CAISNPGGGEDYGYTF.